This T cell receptor beta chain was found in a study of blood T cell repertoires in COVID-19. The overall study: PBMCs, B-cell-depleted T cells, or T cells were the source of the cDNA or gDNA that made up the material.

Profiled with immunoSEQ multiplex PCR; TCRdb holds only in-frame clones, not every one. The table includes over 50,000 clones, around 87% detected once. The V gene's germline CDR1 is MDHEN and CDR2 SYDVKM. V lost 1 base, J lost 4 bases, and 5 bases stayed unmatched. This CDR3 region has 15 residues. The V and J genes are TRBV28 and TRBJ2-7; 9 nucleotides align to TRBD1. Sequenced sample: peripheral blood. The sequence was collected from a man aged 45-65 years with active COVID-19. CDR3 in amino acids: CASSLSGTGLYEQYF. The CDR3, as DNA: TGTGCCAGCAGTTTATCCGGGACAGGGCTTTACGAGCAGTACTTC.